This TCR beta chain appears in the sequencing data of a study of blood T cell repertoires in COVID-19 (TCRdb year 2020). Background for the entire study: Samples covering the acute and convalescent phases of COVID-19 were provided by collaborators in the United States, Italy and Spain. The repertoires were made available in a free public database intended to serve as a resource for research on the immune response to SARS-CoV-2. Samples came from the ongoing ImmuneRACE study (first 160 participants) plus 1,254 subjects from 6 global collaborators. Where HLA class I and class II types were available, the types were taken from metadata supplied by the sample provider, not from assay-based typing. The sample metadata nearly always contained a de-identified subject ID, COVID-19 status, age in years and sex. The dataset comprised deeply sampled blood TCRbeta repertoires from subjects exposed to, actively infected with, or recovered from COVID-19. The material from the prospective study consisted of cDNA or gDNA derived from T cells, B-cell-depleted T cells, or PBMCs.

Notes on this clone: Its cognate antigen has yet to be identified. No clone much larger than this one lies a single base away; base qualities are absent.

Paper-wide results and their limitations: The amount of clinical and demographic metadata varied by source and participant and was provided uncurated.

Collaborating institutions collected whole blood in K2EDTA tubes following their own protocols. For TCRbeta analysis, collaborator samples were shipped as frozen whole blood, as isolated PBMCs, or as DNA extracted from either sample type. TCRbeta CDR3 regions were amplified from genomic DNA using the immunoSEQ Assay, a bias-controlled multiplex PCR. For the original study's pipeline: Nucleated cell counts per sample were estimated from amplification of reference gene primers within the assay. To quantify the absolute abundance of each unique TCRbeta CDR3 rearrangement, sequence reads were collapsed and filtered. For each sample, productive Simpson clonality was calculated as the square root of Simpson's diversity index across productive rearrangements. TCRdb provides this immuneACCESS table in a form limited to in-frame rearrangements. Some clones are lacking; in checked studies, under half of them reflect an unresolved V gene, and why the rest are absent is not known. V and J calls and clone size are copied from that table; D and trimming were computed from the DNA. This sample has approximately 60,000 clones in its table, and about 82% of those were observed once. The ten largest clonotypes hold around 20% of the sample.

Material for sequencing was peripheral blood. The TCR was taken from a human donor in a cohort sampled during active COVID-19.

The nucleotide sequence reads TGTGCCAGCAGAACTTTTGGGGCGGGGGAGACCCAGTACTTC. Its protein product is CASRTFGAGETQYF. The chain is encoded by TRBV6-5 joined to TRBJ2-5; TRBD2 is possibly the D segment (6 matching bases). Trimming at the junction amounts to 6 bases on V and 5 bases on J, and the germline ends lie 16 bases apart. The germline V gene yields MNHEY for CDR1 and SVGAGI for CDR2. The CDR3, cysteine through phenylalanine, is 14 amino acids long. The entry retains the CDR3 DNA only, 42 bases that are in frame from base 1.